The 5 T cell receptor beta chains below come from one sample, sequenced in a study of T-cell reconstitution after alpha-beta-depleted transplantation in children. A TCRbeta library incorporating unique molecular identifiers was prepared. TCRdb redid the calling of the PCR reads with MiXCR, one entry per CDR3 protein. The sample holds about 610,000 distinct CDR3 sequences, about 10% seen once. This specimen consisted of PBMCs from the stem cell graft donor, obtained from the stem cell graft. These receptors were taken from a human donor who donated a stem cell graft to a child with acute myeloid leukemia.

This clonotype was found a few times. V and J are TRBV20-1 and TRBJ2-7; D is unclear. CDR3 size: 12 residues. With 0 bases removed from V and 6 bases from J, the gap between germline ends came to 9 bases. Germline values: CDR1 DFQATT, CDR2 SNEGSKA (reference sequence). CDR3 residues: CSARDTVTEQYF. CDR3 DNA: TGCAGTGCTAGAGATACCGTGACCGAGCAGTACTTC.

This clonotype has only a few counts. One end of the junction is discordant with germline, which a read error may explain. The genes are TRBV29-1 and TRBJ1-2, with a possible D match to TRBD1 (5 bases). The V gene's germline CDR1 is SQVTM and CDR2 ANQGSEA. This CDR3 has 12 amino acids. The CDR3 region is CSVGTRWDGLGF. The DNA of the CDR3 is TGCAGCGTAGGGACCAGATGGGACGGTTTGGGCTTC.

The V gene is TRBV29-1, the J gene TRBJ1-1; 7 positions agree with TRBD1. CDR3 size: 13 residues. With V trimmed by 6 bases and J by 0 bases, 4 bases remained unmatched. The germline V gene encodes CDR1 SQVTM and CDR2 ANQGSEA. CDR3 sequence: CSVETGVNTEAFF. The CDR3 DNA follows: TGCAGCGTCGAAACAGGGGTGAACACTGAAGCTTTCTTT.

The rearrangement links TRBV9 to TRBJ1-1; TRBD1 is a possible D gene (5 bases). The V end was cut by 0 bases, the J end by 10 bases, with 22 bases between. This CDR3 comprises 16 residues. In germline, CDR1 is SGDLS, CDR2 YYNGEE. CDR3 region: CASSVADQGQSSRAFF. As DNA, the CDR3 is TGTGCCAGCAGCGTAGCTGATCAGGGTCAGAGCTCTCGAGCTTTCTTT.

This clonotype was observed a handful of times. The DNA of the CDR3 is TGTGCCAGCAGTCCGGACAGGCCTCTCCTGGGCTACACCTTC. The encoded protein is CASSPDRPLLGYTF. The V and J genes are TRBV28 and TRBJ1-2; 7 bases agree with TRBD1. The germline V gene encodes CDR1 MDHEN and CDR2 SYDVKM. V gave up 5 bases and J gave up 8 bases; unmatched junction bases: 11. The CDR3 covers 14 residues.